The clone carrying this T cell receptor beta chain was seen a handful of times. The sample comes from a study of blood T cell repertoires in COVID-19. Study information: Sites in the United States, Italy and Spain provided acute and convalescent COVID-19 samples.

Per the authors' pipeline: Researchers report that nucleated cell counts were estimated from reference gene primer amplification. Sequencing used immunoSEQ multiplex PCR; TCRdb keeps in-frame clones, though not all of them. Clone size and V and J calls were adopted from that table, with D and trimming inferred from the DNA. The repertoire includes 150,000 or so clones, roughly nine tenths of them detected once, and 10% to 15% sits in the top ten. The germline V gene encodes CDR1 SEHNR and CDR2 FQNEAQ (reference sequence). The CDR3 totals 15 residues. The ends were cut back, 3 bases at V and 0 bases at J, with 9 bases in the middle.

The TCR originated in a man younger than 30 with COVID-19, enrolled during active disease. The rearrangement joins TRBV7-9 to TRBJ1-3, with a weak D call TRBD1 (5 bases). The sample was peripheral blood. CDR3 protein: CASSLGPGSGNTIYF. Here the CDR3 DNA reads TGTGCCAGCAGCTTGGGGCCGGGCTCTGGAAACACCATATATTTT.